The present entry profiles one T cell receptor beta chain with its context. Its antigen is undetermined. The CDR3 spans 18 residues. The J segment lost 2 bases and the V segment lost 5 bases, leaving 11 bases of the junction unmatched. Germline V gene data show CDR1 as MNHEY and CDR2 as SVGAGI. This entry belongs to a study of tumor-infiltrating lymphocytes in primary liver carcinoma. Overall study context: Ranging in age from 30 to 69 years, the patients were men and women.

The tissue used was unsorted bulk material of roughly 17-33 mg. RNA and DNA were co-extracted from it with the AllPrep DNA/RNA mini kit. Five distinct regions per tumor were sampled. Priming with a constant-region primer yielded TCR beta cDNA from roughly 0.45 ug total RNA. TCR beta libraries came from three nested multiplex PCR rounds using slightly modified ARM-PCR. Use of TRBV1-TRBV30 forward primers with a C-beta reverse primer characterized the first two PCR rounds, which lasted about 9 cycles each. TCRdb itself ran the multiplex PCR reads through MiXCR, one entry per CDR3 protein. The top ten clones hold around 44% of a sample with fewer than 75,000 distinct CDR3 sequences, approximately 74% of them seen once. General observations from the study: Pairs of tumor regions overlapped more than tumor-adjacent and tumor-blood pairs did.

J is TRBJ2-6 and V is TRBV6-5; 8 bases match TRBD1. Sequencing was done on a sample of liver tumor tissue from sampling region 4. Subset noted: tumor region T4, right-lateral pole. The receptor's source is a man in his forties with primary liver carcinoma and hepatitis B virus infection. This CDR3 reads CASSLWTGIKTGANVLTF. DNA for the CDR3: TGTGCCAGCAGTCTTTGGACAGGGATAAAAACTGGGGCCAACGTCCTGACTTTC.